The rows below give T cell receptor beta chains drawn from one sample of a study of blood T cell repertoires in COVID-19. Measured with immunoSEQ multiplex PCR; TCRdb has only the in-frame clones, and not every one. The table shows 150,000 or so clones, with 84% occurring only once. The specimen was peripheral blood. These receptors were obtained from a human donor in a cohort sampled during active COVID-19. The CDR3 runs from the conserved cysteine through the conserved F or W. D genes are given only for firm matches. The size of a clone is reported for some rows only, either as once, few or many, or as a class for expanded clones.

- - TRBJ1-4 TRBV28 TGTGCCAGCAGTCCCCCCCCCTCAACTAATGAAAAACTGTTTTTT CASSPPPSTNEKLFF
TRBD1 - TRBJ1-4 TRBV2 TGTGCCAGCAGTCAAGACAGGGGGGCTGGTGAAAAACTGTTTTTT CASSQDRGAGEKLFF
- once TRBJ1-2 TRBV28 TGTGCCAGCAGTTTAGCCGGAGAGGGCAACTATGGCTACACCTTC CASSLAGEGNYGYTF
- - TRBJ1-5 TRBV30 TGTGCCTGGAGCGAGGGAGGGTGGGTTAGCAATCAGCCCCAGCATTTT CAWSEGGWVSNQPQHF
TRBD1 - TRBJ1-5 TRBV30 TGTGCCTGGAGTGACGGGACAGGGAATCAGCCCCAGCATTTT CAWSDGTGNQPQHF
- few TRBJ2-1 TRBV6-6 TGTGCCAGCAGTTACTCGGAGGGTCGCTATGAGCAGTTCTTC CASSYSEGRYEQFF
- - TRBJ2-7 TRBV3-1/TRBV3-2 TGTGCCAGCAGCCAACACTGGAGGCTTCGGAACTCCTACGAGCAGTACTTC CASSQHWRLRNSYEQYF
- - TRBJ1-2 TRBV7-2 TGTGCCAGCAGCTTAGGAACGGGGTGGAGGGGCTACACCTTC CASSLGTGWRGYTF
- once TRBJ2-1 TRBV10-3 TGTGCCATCAGTGACAGCTACAATGAGCAGTTCTTC CAISDSYNEQFF
TRBD2 - TRBJ2-2 TRBV4-2 TGTGCCAGCAGCCCCCAAGCGTCTAGCGGGGGTGGCGGGGAGCTGTTTTTT CASSPQASSGGGGELFF
TRBD1 once TRBJ2-7 TRBV9 TGTGCCAGCAGCGGTCCCGGGACAGGGTACACGTCCTACGAGCAGTACTTC CASSGPGTGYTSYEQYF
TRBD1 - TRBJ1-4 TRBV24-1 TGTGCCACCAGTGATAAAACCCGGACAGGGGGAGAAAAACTGTTTTTT CATSDKTRTGGEKLFF
TRBD1 - TRBJ2-7 TRBV10-3 TGTGCCTCACAGACAGGGGGCCAAGGGTCCTACGAGCAGTACTTC CASQTGGQGSYEQYF
- - TRBJ2-3 TRBV24-1 TGTGCCACCAGTCCGGGGGTTAGCACAGATACGCAGTATTTT CATSPGVSTDTQYF
TRBD1 - TRBJ2-7 TRBV6-5 TGTGCCAGCACCAGCTGGCGGGACAGGTCCTACGAGCAGTACTTC CASTSWRDRSYEQYF
TRBD2 - TRBJ2-1 TRBV29-1 TGCAGCGCCGGGGGGACTTCCTACAATGAGCAGTTCTTC CSAGGTSYNEQFF
TRBD2 once TRBJ2-5 TRBV16 TGTGCCAGCAGCCAACTCGAGCCTAGCGGGGGCCAAGAGACCCAGTACTTC CASSQLEPSGGQETQYF
- - TRBJ1-2 TRBV25-1 TGTGCCAGCAGTGACAGGGCCCACTATGGCTACACCTTC CASSDRAHYGYTF
TRBD1 - TRBJ1-4 TRBV18 TGTGCCAGCTCCCCCGGGACAGGCAGTGAAAAACTGTTTTTT CASSPGTGSEKLFF
- - TRBJ2-6 TRBV1 TGCACCAGCAGCCAAGGTAATCGGTCCTCTGGGGCCAACGTCCTGACTTTC CTSSQGNRSSGANVLTF
- - TRBJ1-1 TRBV27 TGTGCCAGCAGTTTCCGGGGAACTGAAGCTTTCTTT CASSFRGTEAFF
- once TRBJ1-4 TRBV7-2 TGTGCCAGCAGCTGGTTAGGTCCCCGCATAGGGGGAAAACTGTTTTTT CASSWLGPRIGGKLFF
TRBD1 - TRBJ1-1 TRBV30 TGTGCCTGGAGTGTACAAGCCAGGGGGAATCCTGAAGCTTTCTTT CAWSVQARGNPEAFF
TRBD1 - TRBJ1-1 TRBV29-1 TGCAGCGCTCTGGGACAGGGGAACACTGAAGCTTTCTTT CSALGQGNTEAFF
- - TRBJ2-3 TRBV9 TGTGCCAGCAGCGTAGTTAGCGGAGGGGATACGCAGTATTTT CASSVVSGGDTQYF
TRBD1 - TRBJ2-5 TRBV7-2 TGTGCCAGCAGCCCGGCAGGGGGCCAAGAGACCCAGTACTTC CASSPAGGQETQYF
TRBD1 few TRBJ1-4 TRBV5-1 TGCGCCAGCAGCTCGGGACAGGGTCTCGAAAAACTGTTTTTT CASSSGQGLEKLFF
- - TRBJ2-5 TRBV21-1 TGTGCCAGCAGTCCCGACAGGGGGCTGCACGAGACCCAGTACTTC CASSPDRGLHETQYF
- - TRBJ2-5 TRBV24-1 TGTGCCACCAGTGCCGGGGGGCCCGACAGGCGGGAGACCCAGTACTTC CATSAGGPDRRETQYF
TRBD1 - TRBJ2-3 TRBV11-3 TGTGCCAGCAGCCCTCGGGACAGGGGGCGCACAGATACGCAGTATTTT CASSPRDRGRTDTQYF
TRBD2 - TRBJ2-3 TRBV2 TGTGCCAGCACTACTCTAGCGGGGGGGCCTGGAGATACGCAGTATTTT CASTTLAGGPGDTQYF
TRBD2 - TRBJ2-1 TRBV29-1 TGCAGCGTTGACGGCAGCGGGGGACGCGCGGGTAAGAATGAGCAGTTCTTC CSVDGSGGRAGKNEQFF
TRBD1 once TRBJ1-3 TRBV6-5 TGTGCCAGCAGTCGACAGGGAAGTGGAAACACCATATATTTT CASSRQGSGNTIYF
- - TRBJ2-6 TRBV7-6 TGTGCCAGCAGCCCCCCCCAGGGAACTGGGGCCAACGTCCTGACTTTC CASSPPQGTGANVLTF
- once TRBJ1-2 TRBV20-1 TGCAGTGCCCTGCCGGTCCCTGGCTACACCTTC CSALPVPGYTF
- - TRBJ2-5 TRBV7-2 TGTGCCAGCAGCTATCTCAGGGAACAAGAGACCCAGTACTTC CASSYLREQETQYF
TRBD1 - TRBJ2-5 TRBV19 TGTGCCAGTACTTTAGGGACAGGGGGCATCCAGACCCAGTACTTC CASTLGTGGIQTQYF
- - TRBJ1-4 TRBV15 TGTGCCACCAGCAGAGTTTGGGGCTTAGGGGCAACTAATGAAAAACTGTTTTTT CATSRVWGLGATNEKLFF
- - TRBJ2-3 TRBV13 TGTGCCAGTCAGGGTAGCGATACGCAGTATTTT CASQGSDTQYF
- - TRBJ1-4 TRBV3-1/TRBV3-2 TGTGCCAGCAGCCAACGGACAGAGAGAAAAAAACTGTTTTTT CASSQRTERKKLFF
- - TRBJ2-3 TRBV4-2 TGTGCCAGCAGCCAGCTAGCTCGAAGTCGGGATACGCAGTATTTT CASSQLARSRDTQYF
TRBD2 - TRBJ2-1 TRBV11-1 TGTGCCAGCAGCTTAGGGCGGGGGGCCTACAATGAGCAGTTCTTC CASSLGRGAYNEQFF
TRBD1 - TRBJ1-4 TRBV4-1 TGCGCCAGCAGCCAAGGCATTACCGGGACAGACGGGGAAAAACTGTTTTTT CASSQGITGTDGEKLFF
- - TRBJ2-3 TRBV19 TGTGCCAGTAGTATAGGGGGCAGGGTGGTCGCAGATACGCAGTATTTT CASSIGGRVVADTQYF
- - TRBJ2-2 TRBV13 TGTGCCAGCAGCGACCGGGACAAATACACCGGGGAGCTGTTTTTT CASSDRDKYTGELFF
- - TRBJ1-3 TRBV11-3 TGTGCCAGCAGCTTAGACAGTGGAAACACCATATATTTT CASSLDSGNTIYF
- - TRBJ1-6 TRBV27 TGTGCCAGCAGTTTCAGCGGAAATTCACCCCTCCACTTT CASSFSGNSPLHF
- - TRBJ2-2 TRBV5-6 TGTGCCAGCAGCTTAGGACAAAAAACCGGGGAGCTGTTTTTT CASSLGQKTGELFF
TRBD2 - TRBJ2-2 TRBV5-1 TGCGCCAGCAGCTCTCGGACTAGCGGGGAGGACACCGGGGAGCTGTTTTTT CASSSRTSGEDTGELFF
- - TRBJ1-4 TRBV18 TGTGCCAGCTCGCCTCCTAACAGGGTAGAGGATGAAAAACTGTTTTTT CASSPPNRVEDEKLFF
- - TRBJ1-1 TRBV5-1 TGCGCCAGCAGCTTGTCGCGGGGGACGAACACTGAAGCTTTCTTT CASSLSRGTNTEAFF
- few TRBJ1-6 TRBV2 TGTGCCAGCAGTGAAGAACCACTGAATTCACCCCTCCACTTT CASSEEPLNSPLHF
TRBD2 - TRBJ2-5 TRBV4-1 TGCGCCAGCAGCCAATCAAGACTAGCGGGGGAAGAGACCCAGTACTTC CASSQSRLAGEETQYF
- - TRBJ1-1 TRBV5-1 TGCGCCAGCAGCTTGGTCAGTATGAACACTGAAGCTTTCTTT CASSLVSMNTEAFF
- few TRBJ1-3 TRBV9 TGTGCCAGCAGCGTATCGGACGGGAGCTCTGGAAACACCATATATTTT CASSVSDGSSGNTIYF
TRBD1 - TRBJ1-3 TRBV25-1 TGTGCCAGCAGTGCATCAGGGGGAAGAGGAAACACCATATATTTT CASSASGGRGNTIYF
- - TRBJ1-1 TRBV3-1/TRBV3-2 TGTGCCAGCAGCCGGCCTGGGGGAGGTTACGGCACTGAAGCTTTCTTT CASSRPGGGYGTEAFF
TRBD2 - TRBJ2-3 TRBV5-4 TGTGCCAGCAGCTTGACCCCTAGCGGGGTCACAGATACGCAGTATTTT CASSLTPSGVTDTQYF
- - TRBJ1-1 TRBV7-9 TGTGCCAGCAGCTTATCGTCCGCTGAAGCTTTCTTT CASSLSSAEAFF